In this sample, the clone carrying this T cell receptor (beta chain) turned up a few times. This entry is derived from a study of tumor-infiltrating lymphocytes in oesophageal squamous cell carcinoma. CDR1 and CDR2 from the germline V gene are MNHNS and SASEGT. The CDR3 totals 15 residues. The V gene end was trimmed by 6 bases and the J gene end by 4 bases; junction bases not matched to a gene: 8. Each CDR3 protein is one row after TCRdb ran MiXCR on the PCR reads. The data hold around 12,000 distinct CDR3 sequences, with about 55% observed a single time. This TCR was recovered from a female donor with esophageal squamous cell carcinoma. The sequenced sample consisted of esophageal tumor tissue. The genes are TRBV6-1 and TRBJ2-3; 9 bases fit TRBD2. The CDR3 DNA reads as TGTGCCAGCAGCCGAGGGACTAGCTTTCCAGATACGCAGTATTTT. This encodes CASSRGTSFPDTQYF.